Each of the 20 T cell receptor beta chains below was sequenced from the same sample in a study of cytomegalovirus exposure and HLA in healthy donors. Sequencing was performed with immunoSEQ multiplex PCR; in TCRdb, only in-frame clones are kept and a portion is missing. Seen here are about 73,000 clones, 90% to 95% observed once, and the top ten hold 3.3%. Material: PBMCs. The receptor source for this set is a man aged 18 to 35 in good health and CMV-seronegative.

This clone was seen a few times. This sequence joins TRBV2 and TRBJ1-5; 8 nucleotides match TRBD1. Germline lookup yields CDR1 SNHLY and CDR2 FYNNEI. V lost 6 bases to trimming and J lost 5 bases; unmatched junction nucleotides: 6. There are 14 residues in the CDR3. The CDR3 DNA follows: TGTGCCAGCAGCCCAGGACAGGGCTATCAGCCCCAGCATTTT. Residues: CASSPGQGYQPQHF.

The gene calls are TRBV15 and TRBJ1-5; 7 bases match TRBD1. Trimming at V came to 5 bases and at J to 5 bases, leaving 12 bases not matched to a gene. Germline V gene lookup returns CDR1 LNHNV and CDR2 YYDKDF (reference sequence). The CDR3 loop spans 16 amino acids. CDR3 nucleotides: TGTGCCACCAGCCGCGATGCCGGGACAGCGGATCAGCCCCAGCATTTT. As protein: CATSRDAGTADQPQHF.

J is TRBJ1-1 and V is TRBV10-3; D call uncertain. V was clipped by 0 bases and J by 1 base, with 9 bases between them. Germline V CDR1 and CDR2: ENHRY, SYGVKD. There are 15 residues in the CDR3. CDR3 sequence (DNA): TGTGCCATCAGTGAGTCGGGAGGCCCGAACACTGAAGCTTTCTTT. Its translation: CAISESGGPNTEAFF.

The chain couples TRBV7-8 to TRBJ2-3; maybe TRBD1 (5 bases). V dropped 3 bases and J dropped 5 bases, with 15 bases sitting between them. Germline loops: CDR1 SGHVS, CDR2 FQNEAQ. The CDR3 has 15 amino acids. The CDR3 bases are TGTGCCAGCAGCTTCGCAGGGATTCAGGGAGATACGCAGTATTTT. It yields the protein CASSFAGIQGDTQYF.

The chain carries TRBV7-9 and TRBJ2-3, with 14 bases aligning to TRBD2. The CDR3 covers 16 residues. V trimming: 5 bases; J trimming: 5 bases; junction bases outside the gene matches: 6. Looked up from germline, CDR1 is SEHNR and CDR2 is FQNEAQ (reference sequence). CDR3 nucleotide sequence: TGTGCCAGCAGCCCAGGGACTAGCGGGGGAATAGATACGCAGTATTTT. This sequence encodes CASSPGTSGGIDTQYF.

CDR3 region: CASSATGQSNTEAFF. CDR3 DNA: TGTGCCAGCAGTGCAACGGGACAGTCGAACACTGAAGCTTTCTTT. V is TRBV25-1 and J is TRBJ1-1; 7 bases agree with TRBD1. V gave up 4 bases and J gave up 1 base; unmatched junction bases: 6. The CDR3 is 15 amino acids. Germline loops: CDR1 MGHDK, CDR2 SYGVNS.

The rearrangement links TRBV27 to TRBJ2-7; TRBD1 matches 11 bases. The ends lost 8 bases at V and 3 bases at J; junction bases unmatched: 9. From germline, CDR1 is MNHEY and CDR2 SMNVEV (reference sequence). The CDR3 length is 15 residues. In DNA form, the CDR3 reads TGTGCCAGCGGACTTGGGACAGGGGGAATCTACGAGCAGTACTTC. Translation: CASGLGTGGIYEQYF.

The gene calls are TRBV19 and TRBJ2-1, with TRBD2 matching over 13 bases. V lost 7 bases and J lost 6; bases outside the gene matches: 6. This CDR3 contains 15 residues. From germline, CDR1 is LNHDA and CDR2 SQIVND (reference sequence). CDR3 sequence (DNA): TGTGCCAGTATCCATACTAGCGGGGGGGTCAATGAGCAGTTCTTC. Translation: CASIHTSGGVNEQFF. The full variable domain, in which reference TRBV19 and TRBJ2-1 provide the parts outside the CDR3, is DGGITQSPKYLFRKEGQNVTLSCEQNLNHDAMYWYRQDPGQGLRLIYYSQIVNDFQKGDIAEGYSVSREKKESFPLTVTSAQKNPTAFYLCASIHTSGGVNEQFFGPGTRLTVL.

This clone was found once. V usage is TRBV18 and J usage is TRBJ2-6, with D possibly TRBD1 on 5 matching bases. Trimming stripped 0 bases from V and 3 bases from J, with 6 bases between. The CDR3 is 15 amino acids. From germline, CDR1 is KGHSH and CDR2 LQKENI. CDR3 in amino acids: CASSPPRGGANVLTF. CDR3 in DNA: TGTGCCAGCTCACCACCAAGGGGTGGGGCCAACGTCCTGACTTTC.

CDR3 coding DNA: TGTGCCAGCAGCACCGCTAGTGCAGATACGCAGTATTTT. The encoded protein is CASSTASADTQYF. The chain carries TRBV5-4 and TRBJ2-3; D remains ambiguous. Trimming removed 4 bases from V and 4 bases from J, with 10 bases in between. Germline CDR1 is SGHNT and CDR2 is YYREEE (reference sequence). CDR3 length equals 13 residues.

The J gene is TRBJ2-1, the V gene TRBV28; 7 bases align to TRBD2. CDR1 and CDR2 (germline): MDHEN, SYDVKM. This CDR3 has 16 residues. V gave up 6 bases and J gave up 5 bases; unmatched junction bases: 13. The CDR3 here is CASRALREGHDNEQFF. The CDR3 nucleotides are TGTGCCAGCAGGGCCCTTAGGGAGGGCCACGACAATGAGCAGTTCTTC.

The V and J genes are TRBV6-1 and TRBJ1-5; tentative D call: TRBD1 (5 bases). Per germline, CDR1 MNHNS and CDR2 SASEGT. With 4 bases removed from V and 2 bases from J, the gap between germline ends came to 12 bases. CDR3 length: 15 amino acids. The CDR3 reads CASSVPGFGNQPQHF. The CDR3 coding sequence is TGTGCCAGCAGTGTCCCAGGGTTCGGCAATCAGCCCCAGCATTTT.

The J gene is TRBJ1-1, the V gene TRBV29-1, with TRBD1 matching 9 bases. The V segment lost 8 bases and the J segment 4 bases; nucleotides outside the gene matches: 11. This CDR3 spans 14 amino acids. Germline V lookup: CDR1 SQVTM, CDR2 ANQGSEA. The CDR3 DNA reads TGCAGCCTTAATAAGGGACAGGGCGGCACTGAAGCTTTCTTT. Residues: CSLNKGQGGTEAFF.

The rearrangement links TRBV5-1 to TRBJ2-2; perhaps TRBD1 as D (6 bases). CDR3 length: 15 residues. V lost 2 bases, J lost 1 base, and 9 bases lay in between. CDR1 is SGHRS, CDR2 YFSETQ, per germline. The CDR3 reads CASSLATGNTGELFF. The CDR3 region has the DNA TGCGCCAGCAGCTTAGCGACAGGGAACACCGGGGAGCTGTTTTTT.

The chain couples TRBV6-5 to TRBJ1-5; 7 nucleotides align to TRBD1. The CDR3 covers 14 residues. Trimming took 2 bases from V and 6 from J; bases not matched to a gene: 4. Germline V gene sequence: CDR1 MNHEY, CDR2 SVGAGI. In DNA, the CDR3 is TGTGCCAGCAGTTACCGACAGGGTCCTCAGCCCCAGCATTTT. It translates to CASSYRQGPQPQHF.

The chain employs TRBV7-9 and TRBJ2-5; possibly TRBD1 for D (6 bases). Germline-derived CDR1 and CDR2 are SEHNR and FQNEAQ (reference sequence). The V end lost 1 base, the J end lost 2 bases, and 8 bases lay between the germline ends. CDR3 length: 14 residues. For the CDR3, the DNA is TGTGCCAGCAGCTTAGAGGGGGAGCAAGAGACCCAGTACTTC. Protein: CASSLEGEQETQYF.

This sequence joins TRBV15 and TRBJ2-3; D may be TRBD1 (6 bases). The germline V and J ends were trimmed by 5 bases and 2 bases, with 14 bases remaining between them. Germline CDR1 and CDR2: LNHNV and YYDKDF (reference sequence). CDR3 length: 15 residues. This CDR3 reads CATSPRSGVTDTQYF. In DNA, the CDR3 is TGTGCCACCAGCCCCCGATCAGGGGTCACAGATACGCAGTATTTT. The whole variable domain, remainder taken from reference TRBV15 and TRBJ2-3, is DAMVIQNPRYQVTQFGKPVTLSCSQTLNHNVMYWYQQKSSQAPKLLFHYYDKDFNNEADTPDNFQSRRPNTSFCFLDIRSPGLGDTAMYLCATSPRSGVTDTQYFGPGTRLTVL.

The chain employs TRBV7-8 and TRBJ2-7; D may be TRBD2 (6 bases). Germline CDR1 SGHVS, CDR2 FQNEAQ. CDR3 length: 15 amino acids. V lost 4 bases, J lost 7 bases, and 20 bases lay in between. The CDR3 DNA follows: TGTGCCAGCAGCTCCCCGCCCGGGGCGGGGAGGGAGCAGTACTTC. Translated: CASSSPPGAGREQYF.

This clone has a single count. The chain links TRBV5-1 to TRBJ1-4; D is unclear. CDR1 and CDR2 (germline): SGHRS, YFSETQ. Trimming took 0 bases from V and 7 from J, leaving 13 bases between them. The CDR3 covers 15 residues. CDR3 sequence: CASSLAGPNGEKLFF. In DNA, the CDR3 is TGCGCCAGCAGCTTGGCTGGGCCAAACGGTGAAAAACTGTTTTTT.

The chain couples TRBV19 to TRBJ2-2, with unresolved D. Germline-derived CDR1 and CDR2 are LNHDA and SQIVND (reference sequence). The CDR3 runs 12 residues. Trimming removed 2 bases at V and 5 bases at J, with 3 bases between. CDR3 in DNA: TGTGCCAGTAGTATATTAACCGGGGAGCTGTTTTTT. Translating gives CASSILTGELFF.